The 17 T cell receptor beta chains listed next were all sequenced from one sample in a study of T cell responses to AZD1222 COVID-19 vaccine. Produced via immunoSEQ multiplex PCR; TCRdb's table is partial and in-frame only. This table holds roughly 150,000 clones, around 92% found once. The sequences come from peripheral blood, collected 28 days after the second AZD1222 dose. These receptor sequences come from an adult who received the AZD1222 COVID-19 vaccine.

About this clone: A much larger clonotype is one base distant, so this may be a read error. The J gene is TRBJ2-1, the V gene TRBV14; 13 bases align to TRBD2. With 1 base clipped from V and 3 bases from J, the junction kept 0 bases outside the gene matches. In germline, CDR1 is SGHDN, CDR2 FVKESK. CDR3 length equals 16 residues. The CDR3 DNA follows: TGTGCCAGCAGCCAAGGGACTAGCGGGAGCTACAATGAGCAGTTCTTC. Translated: CASSQGTSGSYNEQFF.

The rearrangement links TRBV3-1 (or the pseudogene TRBV3-2) to TRBJ2-2; D possibly corresponds to TRBD2 (5 bases). There are 15 residues in the CDR3. Germline V gene lookup returns CDR1 LGHDT and CDR2 YNNKEL (reference sequence). Deletions cut 4 bases from V and 6 bases from J, with 15 bases between. In DNA form, the CDR3 reads TGTGCCAGCAGCCTATCGAGGGAGTGGTCCGGGGAGCTGTTTTTT. Translation: CASSLSREWSGELFF.

The chain recombines TRBV16 with TRBJ1-3, with 7 positions matching TRBD1. The CDR3 has 16 amino acids. The germline CDR1 and CDR2 sequences are KGHSY and FQNENV. Losses at the gene ends were 4 bases for V and 2 bases for J; bases not matched to a gene: 8. The CDR3 loop reads CASSPTTGAAGNTIYF. CDR3 sequence (DNA): TGTGCCAGCAGCCCCACCACAGGGGCCGCTGGAAACACCATATATTTT.

This sequence joins TRBV2 and TRBJ2-3; TRBD2 might be the D (5 bases). V lost 7 bases and J 3 bases, leaving 11 bases between the germline ends. The CDR3 runs 13 residues. CDR1 is SNHLY and CDR2 is FYNNEI in the germline V gene. CDR3 DNA: TGTGCCAGCACGAAGGAGGTTACAGATACGCAGTATTTT. It encodes CASTKEVTDTQYF.

This clone was seen only once. This sequence joins TRBV6-1 and TRBJ1-1; no reliable D call. Germline V gene sequence: CDR1 MNHNS, CDR2 SASEGT. V lost 0 bases and J lost 2, with 19 bases in between. The CDR3 is 18 amino acids. CDR3 sequence: CASSEANSWTLVNTEAFF. The DNA for the CDR3 is TGTGCCAGCAGTGAAGCAAATTCGTGGACCCTGGTAAACACTGAAGCTTTCTTT.

The V call is TRBV23-1, the J call TRBJ2-7; D not certain. TRBV23-1 is sorted into the ORF group, with uncertain function. The CDR3 loop spans 14 amino acids. V gave up 1 base and J gave up 2 bases, with 9 bases separating them. The CDR3 DNA sequence: TGCGCCAGCAGTCAATGGGCTTCTGCCTACGAGCAGTACTTC. Protein sequence: CASSQWASAYEQYF.

The sample holds one count of this clone. The genes are TRBV19 and TRBJ2-1, with D uncertain. The CDR3 sequence is 12 residues long. V was shortened by 3 bases and J by 7 bases, with 7 bases between the two germline ends. The germline CDR1 and CDR2 sequences are LNHDA and SQIVND (reference sequence). CDR3 residues: CASSMNGNEQFF. The CDR3 region has the DNA TGTGCCAGTAGTATGAACGGGAATGAGCAGTTCTTC.

In its sample, this clone was seen once. This chain links TRBV28 with TRBJ1-2; D is unclear. Germline CDR1 and CDR2: MDHEN and SYDVKM. V lost 5 bases, J lost 3 bases, and 16 bases lay in between. This CDR3 spans 15 amino acids. CDR3 in DNA: TGTGCCAGCAGTCCCCCCCGACTCGGGGACTATGGCTACACCTTC. Protein: CASSPPRLGDYGYTF.

V usage is TRBV5-4 and J usage is TRBJ1-2; 10 bases fit TRBD1. Germline CDR1 SGHNT, CDR2 YYREEE (reference sequence). V lost 4 bases and J lost 6; bases outside the gene matches: 9. The CDR3 covers 15 residues. This chain's CDR3 is CASSAPGQGFDGYTF. As DNA, the CDR3 is TGTGCCAGCAGCGCGCCGGGACAGGGGTTTGATGGCTACACCTTC.

The rearrangement joins TRBV6-4 to TRBJ2-1, with D unclear. CDR1 MRHNA and CDR2 SNTAGT come from the germline V gene. CDR3 size: 13 residues. V lost 4 bases and J lost 10, with 14 bases in between. This chain's CDR3 is CASSATRMGEQFF. CDR3 DNA: TGTGCCAGCAGTGCTACAAGAATGGGAGAGCAGTTCTTC.

The V and J genes are TRBV27 and TRBJ2-7; D uncertain. Looked up from germline, CDR1 is MNHEY and CDR2 is SMNVEV (reference sequence). There are 13 residues in the CDR3. V dropped 6 bases and J dropped 2 bases, with 11 bases sitting between them. CDR3 sequence reads: CASSTDRAYEQYF. The CDR3 DNA sequence: TGTGCCAGCAGCACCGACCGCGCCTACGAGCAGTACTTC.

V and J are TRBV6-5 and TRBJ1-3; D unclear. The germline gives CDR1 MNHEY, CDR2 SVGAGI. Trimming removed 6 bases at V and 1 base at J, with 10 bases between. This CDR3 is 14 amino acids long. The CDR3 loop reads CASRRGNSGNTIYF. In DNA form, the CDR3 reads TGTGCCAGCAGGCGAGGGAATTCTGGAAACACCATATATTTT.

Turning to this clone: At the DNA level, this CDR3 is encoded by other sequences in the same sample as well. The J gene is TRBJ2-5, the V gene TRBV5-1; 9 bases align to TRBD1. The CDR3 length is 14 residues. Losses at the gene ends were 0 bases for V and 5 bases for J; bases not matched to a gene: 2. Looked up from germline, CDR1 is SGHRS and CDR2 is YFSETQ. The CDR3 DNA follows: TGCGCCAGCAGCTTGGCGGGACAGGGTGAGACCCAGTACTTC. Its translation: CASSLAGQGETQYF.

This chain connects TRBV5-4 to TRBJ2-7; 9 positions agree with TRBD1. The junction had 4 bases not matched to a gene; V was cut back by 0 bases and J by 0 bases. In germline, CDR1 is SGHNT, CDR2 YYREEE (reference sequence). This CDR3 contains 16 residues. In DNA form, the CDR3 reads TGTGCCAGCAGCTTGGCCGGGACAGGGAGCTCCTACGAGCAGTACTTC. This gives the protein CASSLAGTGSSYEQYF.

CDR3 protein: CASSDRDRGYEQYF. The CDR3, as DNA: TGTGCCAGCAGTGACCGGGACAGGGGTTACGAGCAGTACTTC. V usage is TRBV25-1 and J usage is TRBJ2-7, with 10 nucleotides matching TRBD1. V lost 3 bases to trimming and J lost 4 bases; unmatched junction nucleotides: 3. This CDR3 contains 14 residues. The germline V gene encodes CDR1 MGHDK and CDR2 SYGVNS.

V usage is TRBV15 and J usage is TRBJ2-7, with TRBD2 identical over 8 bases. From germline, CDR1 is LNHNV and CDR2 YYDKDF (reference sequence). CDR3 length: 15 amino acids. With V trimmed by 1 base and J by 3 bases, 5 bases remained unmatched. CDR3 coding DNA: TGTGCCACCAGCAGAGGGGGGACTAGTGTCTACGAGCAGTACTTC. This gives the protein CATSRGGTSVYEQYF.

The rearrangement links TRBV30 to TRBJ1-2; D is ambiguous. CDR3 size: 15 residues. With 1 base removed from V and 2 bases from J, the gap between germline ends came to 14 bases. Germline assignment: CDR1 GTSNPN and CDR2 SVGIG (reference sequence). The CDR3 here is CAWSGILDTNYGYTF. CDR3 sequence (DNA): TGTGCCTGGAGTGGGATCTTGGATACAAACTATGGCTACACCTTC.